The clone carrying this T cell receptor (beta chain) was counted a single time. The data belong to a study of blood T cell repertoires in COVID-19. Study-wide context: From T cells, B-cell-depleted T cells, or PBMCs came the material, which was cDNA or gDNA.

CDR3 length: 15 residues. V lost 0 bases, J lost 5 bases, and 9 bases lay in between. Germline lookup yields CDR1 SGHRS and CDR2 YFSETQ. Original analysis: Amplification of reference gene primers was used by the study to estimate nucleated cell counts. TCRdb's table, derived via immunoSEQ multiplex PCR, lists solely in-frame clones and lacks some. That table is the source of V, J and clone size, and D and trimming were worked out from the DNA. The sample has approximately 59,000 clones; over 75% are singletons. J is TRBJ1-6 and V is TRBV5-1; D uncertain. Sequencing was performed on peripheral blood. This receptor was identified in a woman at least 80 years old with acute or convalescent COVID-19. CDR3 coding DNA: TGCGCCAGCAGCTTGGGGGCCGGGGATAATTCACCCCTCCACTTT. This translates into CASSLGAGDNSPLHF. Looking up the rest from reference TRBV5-1 and TRBJ1-6 gives the full variable domain: KAGVTQTPRYLIKTRGQQVTLSCSPISGHRSVSWYQQTPGQGLQFLFEYFSETQRNKGNFPGRFSGRQFSNSRSEMNVSTLELGDSALYLCASSLGAGDNSPLHFGNGTRLTVT.